The next 29 T cell receptor beta chains were all read from a single sample in a study of early stage breast cancer tumors. Produced via immunoSEQ multiplex PCR; TCRdb's table is partial and in-frame only. The data show about 72,000 clones, around four fifths seen once. The sample consisted of blood. These receptor sequences come from a person in their sixties or seventies with breast cancer.

The V and J genes are TRBV11-2 and TRBJ2-1; 8 nucleotides match TRBD1. V gave up 1 base and J gave up 5 bases; unmatched junction bases: 7. Germline V gene data show CDR1 as SGHAT and CDR2 as FQNNGV. CDR3 length: 16 amino acids. The CDR3 is CASSLVTGGLDNEQFF. The CDR3 coding sequence is TGTGCCAGCAGCTTAGTAACAGGGGGTTTGGACAATGAGCAGTTCTTC.

V is TRBV28 and J is TRBJ2-7, with TRBD2 matching over 7 bases. This CDR3 spans 18 amino acids. Losses at the gene ends were 10 bases for V and 2 bases for J; bases not matched to a gene: 23. Germline loops: CDR1 MDHEN, CDR2 SYDVKM. The CDR3 loop reads CATTSAPPGLVGPYEQYF. The CDR3 bases are TGTGCCACTACGTCGGCTCCCCCAGGACTAGTGGGACCCTACGAGCAGTACTTC.

Here the CDR3 reads CASSDPRTSTGQLRSYNEQFF. The CDR3 nucleotides read TGTGCCAGCAGTGACCCTAGAACGTCGACGGGGCAGCTGAGGTCCTACAATGAGCAGTTCTTC. The chain links TRBV6-4 to TRBJ2-1; D is possibly TRBD1 or TRBD2 (5 bases each). V was cut by 2 bases and J by 1 base, with 27 bases left in between. This CDR3 has 21 residues. Germline V lookup: CDR1 MRHNA, CDR2 SNTAGT.

CDR3 protein: CASKRRGTLSSYNEQFF. The CDR3 nucleotides read TGTGCCAGCAAAAGAAGAGGGACTCTGAGCTCCTACAATGAGCAGTTCTTC. The chain uses TRBV2 and TRBJ2-1; D perhaps matches TRBD2 (6 bases). The germline V gene encodes CDR1 SNHLY and CDR2 FYNNEI. Trimming took 7 bases from V and 0 from J, leaving 19 bases between them. This CDR3 has 17 amino acids. The full variable domain, completed using reference TRBV2 and TRBJ2-1, is EPEVTQTPSHQVTQMGQEVILRCVPISNHLYFYWYRQILGQKVEFLVSFYNNEISEKSEIFDDQFSVERPDGSNFTLKIRSTKLEDSAMYFCASKRRGTLSSYNEQFFGPGTRLTVL.

This chain links TRBV30 with TRBJ1-1; possibly TRBD1 for D (5 bases). This CDR3 has 13 residues. The V and J ends lost 0 bases and 1 base respectively, with 6 bases between them. Germline lookup yields CDR1 GTSNPN and CDR2 SVGIG (reference sequence). The CDR3 nucleotides read TGTGCCTGGAGTGTAAGGGGGAACACTGAAGCTTTCTTT. Amino acids: CAWSVRGNTEAFF.

Here the CDR3 reads CSAGAPAGTGELFF. The CDR3 nucleotides are TGCAGCGCCGGGGCCCCGGCGGGCACCGGGGAGCTGTTTTTT. V gene TRBV29-1 combines with J gene TRBJ2-2, with D perhaps TRBD1 or TRBD2 (5 bases each). V lost 7 bases and J lost 4, with 16 bases in between. The CDR3 contains 14 residues. Germline-derived CDR1 and CDR2 are SQVTM and ANQGSEA.

This clone appeared once. V gene TRBV4-1 combines with J gene TRBJ1-1; no definite D call. This CDR3 comprises 15 residues. Germline V gene lookup returns CDR1 MGHRA and CDR2 YSYEKL. Trimming left V 0 bases short and J 0 bases short, with 8 bases between. The CDR3 sequence: CASSQESTVNTEAFF. Written as DNA, the CDR3 is TGCGCCAGCAGCCAAGAAAGCACAGTGAACACTGAAGCTTTCTTT.

Here the CDR3 DNA reads TGTGGGGGAGGGGGCGATCCCGGCGAGCAGTACTTC. It encodes CGGGGDPGEQYF. The chain recombines TRBV19 with TRBJ2-7; either TRBD1 or TRBD2 may supply D (7 bases each). The length of the CDR3 is 12 residues. The germline gives CDR1 LNHDA, CDR2 SQIVND (reference sequence).

This sequence joins TRBV28 and TRBJ2-5, with D possibly matching TRBD2 (6 bases). V was clipped by 3 bases and J by 2 bases, with 13 bases between them. The V gene's germline CDR1 is MDHEN and CDR2 SYDVKM. The CDR3 consists of 15 residues. The CDR3 reads CASSFVPGTQETQYF. CDR3 sequence (DNA): TGTGCCAGCAGTTTCGTGCCTGGGACTCAAGAGACCCAGTACTTC.

This clone was seen a single time. The V call is TRBV11-3, the J call TRBJ2-2, with D unresolved. This CDR3 comprises 14 residues. Germline V gives CDR1 SGHNT, CDR2 YENEEA. V was clipped by 1 base and J by 6 bases, with 9 bases between them. CDR3 loop: CASSLGSAAGELFF. CDR3 nucleotide sequence: TGTGCCAGCAGCTTAGGCAGCGCCGCCGGGGAGCTGTTTTTT.

The chain employs TRBV11-2 and TRBJ1-4; D gene unclear. V was trimmed by 1 base and J by 6 bases, leaving 9 bases between them. This CDR3 has 14 amino acids. Germline CDR1 reads SGHAT; CDR2 reads FQNNGV. CDR3 nucleotides: TGTGCCAGCAGCTTAGGGATTGGTGATGAAAAACTGTTTTTT. Residues: CASSLGIGDEKLFF.

The V call is TRBV9, the J call TRBJ1-1; D gene ambiguous. V was shortened by 0 bases and J by 7 bases, with 10 bases between the two germline ends. This CDR3 is 13 amino acids long. CDR1 is SGDLS and CDR2 is YYNGEE in the germline V gene. The CDR3 sequence: CASSVVERSEAFF. CDR3 bases: TGTGCCAGCAGCGTAGTAGAACGCAGTGAAGCTTTCTTT.

The chain is built from TRBV5-4 and TRBJ2-1; 11 positions match TRBD2. V shed 3 bases, J shed 7 bases, and the junction held 9 bases outside the gene matches. Germline CDR1 is SGHNT and CDR2 is YYREEE (reference sequence). CDR3 length: 16 residues. This CDR3 is CASSSIAGGPENEQFF. As DNA, the CDR3 is TGTGCCAGCAGCTCCATAGCGGGAGGGCCTGAGAATGAGCAGTTCTTC.

The V gene is TRBV28, the J gene TRBJ2-7, with a tentative D call TRBD1 (6 bases). The CDR3 totals 15 residues. V lost 3 bases, J lost 2 bases, and 14 bases lay in between. Per the germline V gene, CDR1 is MDHEN and CDR2 is SYDVKM. Here the CDR3 DNA reads TGTGCCAGCAGTTTTTCGAGGGGGTTGACCTACGAGCAGTACTTC. Translation: CASSFSRGLTYEQYF.

This chain joins TRBV19 and TRBJ2-7; 9 bases fit TRBD1. The ends lost 5 bases at V and 3 bases at J; junction bases unmatched: 2. This CDR3 region has 13 residues. The germline CDR1 and CDR2 sequences are LNHDA and SQIVND (reference sequence). CDR3 amino acids: CASSRDRVYEQYF. The CDR3 DNA reads TGTGCCAGTAGTCGGGACAGGGTCTACGAGCAGTACTTC.

The chain carries TRBV12-1 and TRBJ1-4; the tabulated D call, TRBD1, remains unverified against the DNA. TRBV12-1 is a pseudogene. This CDR3 region has 19 residues. CDR3 nucleotides: TGTGCCAGCAGCTTTGCATTGGGGGACAGGGTAAACGGGGTAGGAAAACTGTTTTTT. This encodes CASSFALGDRVNGVGKLFF.

This rearrangement joins TRBV27 to TRBJ1-6, with D possibly being TRBD1 (6 bases). Germline V gives CDR1 MNHEY, CDR2 SMNVEV (reference sequence). The CDR3 is made up of 15 amino acids. With 5 bases removed from V and 7 bases from J, the gap between germline ends came to 15 bases. The CDR3 reads CASSAPGQANSPLHF. The DNA for the CDR3 is TGTGCCAGCAGTGCACCGGGACAAGCCAATTCACCCCTCCACTTT.

J is TRBJ2-7 and V is TRBV9; 9 bases align to TRBD1. Germline assignment: CDR1 SGDLS and CDR2 YYNGEE. J gave up 2 bases and V 6 bases, and 6 bases lay outside the gene matches. The CDR3 contains 14 residues. The CDR3: CASTPGTGPYEQYF. CDR3 in DNA: TGTGCCAGCACCCCCGGGACAGGGCCCTACGAGCAGTACTTC. The full variable domain, rest sourced from reference TRBV9 and TRBJ2-7, is DSGVTQTPKHLITATGQRVTLRCSPRSGDLSVYWYQQSLDQGLQFLIQYYNGEERAKGNILERFSAQQFPDLHSELNLSSLELGDSALYFCASTPGTGPYEQYFGPGTRLTVT.

The chain has TRBV28 and TRBJ1-2; a possible D gene is TRBD1 (6 bases). V dropped 6 bases and J dropped 9 bases, with 14 bases sitting between them. Germline assignment: CDR1 MDHEN and CDR2 SYDVKM. This CDR3 region has 12 residues. The CDR3: CASRPQGGRYTF. The CDR3 DNA follows: TGTGCCAGCAGACCACAGGGAGGACGCTACACCTTC.

This chain uses TRBV19 with TRBJ2-2; 9 bases map to TRBD1. Per germline, CDR1 LNHDA and CDR2 SQIVND (reference sequence). V lost 5 bases to trimming and J lost 7 bases; unmatched junction nucleotides: 2. The CDR3 loop spans 13 amino acids. The CDR3 DNA sequence: TGTGCCAGTAGTGGACAGGGGATCGGGGAGCTGTTTTTT. This gives the protein CASSGQGIGELFF. Drawing the rest from reference TRBV19 and TRBJ2-2, the complete variable domain is DGGITQSPKYLFRKEGQNVTLSCEQNLNHDAMYWYRQDPGQGLRLIYYSQIVNDFQKGDIAEGYSVSREKKESFPLTVTSAQKNPTAFYLCASSGQGIGELFFGEGSRLTVL.

The chain joins TRBV11-3 to TRBJ2-1; D is possibly TRBD1 (6 bases). V was trimmed by 5 bases and J by 7 bases, leaving 9 bases between them. CDR1 and CDR2 from the germline V gene are SGHNT and YENEEA. The CDR3 runs 12 residues. DNA of the CDR3: TGTGCCAGCAGCCAAGGGGGTAATGAGCAGTTCTTC. This gives the protein CASSQGGNEQFF. Drawing the rest from reference TRBV11-3 and TRBJ2-1, the complete variable domain is EAGVVQSPRYKIIEKKQPVAFWCNPISGHNTLYWYLQNLGQGPELLIRYENEEAVDDSQLPKDRFSAERLKGVDSTLKIQPAELGDSAVYLCASSQGGNEQFFGPGTRLTVL.

This chain connects TRBV19 to TRBJ2-3, with 7 bases matching TRBD1. Trimming cost V 3 bases and J 1 base; bases outside gene matches: 4. The germline CDR1 and CDR2 sequences are LNHDA and SQIVND (reference sequence). This CDR3 has 15 residues. CDR3 in amino acids: CASSMTGTGTDTQYF. The DNA of the CDR3 is TGTGCCAGTAGTATGACCGGGACAGGCACAGATACGCAGTATTTT.

This clone was counted a few times. The V call is TRBV28, the J call TRBJ1-2; perhaps TRBD1 as D (5 bases). Trimming shortened V by 7 bases and J by 5 bases, and 8 bases separated the two germline ends. The CDR3 length is 11 residues. In germline, CDR1 is MDHEN, CDR2 SYDVKM. CDR3 residues: CASKGLYGYTF. Here the CDR3 DNA reads TGTGCCAGCAAGGGGCTGTATGGCTACACCTTC.

The chain has TRBV19 and TRBJ2-5, with a tentative D call TRBD1 (6 bases). V was shortened by 2 bases and J by 1 base, with 8 bases between the two germline ends. The length of the CDR3 is 14 residues. Germline V gives CDR1 LNHDA, CDR2 SQIVND (reference sequence). CDR3 region: CASSITGIQETQYF. As DNA, the CDR3 is TGTGCCAGTAGTATAACAGGGATCCAAGAGACCCAGTACTTC. Drawing the rest from reference TRBV19 and TRBJ2-5, the complete variable domain is DGGITQSPKYLFRKEGQNVTLSCEQNLNHDAMYWYRQDPGQGLRLIYYSQIVNDFQKGDIAEGYSVSREKKESFPLTVTSAQKNPTAFYLCASSITGIQETQYFGPGTRLLVL.

The chain has TRBV27 and TRBJ2-7; D unclear. V dropped 5 bases and J dropped 2 bases, with 10 bases sitting between them. Germline values: CDR1 MNHEY, CDR2 SMNVEV (reference sequence). The CDR3 sequence is 13 residues long. In DNA, the CDR3 is TGTGCCAGCAGTCCCGGAGTGACCTACGAGCAGTACTTC. As protein: CASSPGVTYEQYF.

The gene calls are TRBV5-4 and TRBJ1-4; D is undetermined. Germline V gene sequence: CDR1 SGHNT, CDR2 YYREEE (reference sequence). The length of the CDR3 is 14 residues. Deletions cut 2 bases from V and 5 bases from J, with 10 bases between. CDR3 in DNA: TGTGCCAGCAGCTTAGGACGGATAAATGAAAAACTGTTTTTT. This encodes CASSLGRINEKLFF.

The chain recombines TRBV14 with TRBJ2-1; 11 bases map to TRBD2. The germline V gene has CDR1 SGHDN and CDR2 FVKESK. This CDR3 contains 16 residues. After removal of 3 bases from V and 2 bases from J, the junction contained 3 bases not matched to a gene. CDR3 amino acids: CASSHLAGGTYNEQFF. The CDR3, as DNA: TGTGCCAGCAGCCACCTAGCGGGGGGCACCTACAATGAGCAGTTCTTC.

The rearrangement links TRBV15 to TRBJ1-2, with 8 bases aligning to TRBD1. Germline-derived CDR1 and CDR2 are LNHNV and YYDKDF (reference sequence). CDR3 length equals 13 residues. The V gene end was trimmed by 5 bases and the J gene end by 8 bases; junction bases not matched to a gene: 7. The CDR3 sequence is CATSGQGVEGYTF. The DNA of the CDR3 is TGTGCCACCAGCGGACAGGGTGTTGAGGGCTACACCTTC.

The V gene is TRBV28, the J gene TRBJ2-7; 14 bases match TRBD2. Looked up from germline, CDR1 is MDHEN and CDR2 is SYDVKM. Trimming cost V 7 bases and J 7 bases; bases outside gene matches: 9. The CDR3 loop spans 15 amino acids. Written as DNA, the CDR3 is TGTGCCAGCACTAAGGGACTAGCGGGAGTAGGAGAGCAGTACTTC. Translating gives CASTKGLAGVGEQYF.